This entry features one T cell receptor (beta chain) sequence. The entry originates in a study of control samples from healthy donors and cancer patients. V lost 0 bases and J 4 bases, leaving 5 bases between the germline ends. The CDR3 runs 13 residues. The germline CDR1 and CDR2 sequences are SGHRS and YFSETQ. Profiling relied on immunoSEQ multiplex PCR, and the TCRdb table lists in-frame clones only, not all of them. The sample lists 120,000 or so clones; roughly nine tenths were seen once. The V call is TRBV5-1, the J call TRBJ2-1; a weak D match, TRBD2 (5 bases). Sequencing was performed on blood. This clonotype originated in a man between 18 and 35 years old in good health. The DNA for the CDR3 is TGCGCCAGCAGCTTGGGGGAGTACAATGAGCAGTTCTTC. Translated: CASSLGEYNEQFF.